This TCR beta chain originates from a study of control samples from healthy donors and cancer patients (dated by TCRdb to the early 2020s). Concerning this clone itself: Its antigen is currently not known. One base away there is no much larger clone; base qualities are not given.

V has 3 bases trimmed and J has 0 bases trimmed; junction bases matching no gene number 7. The CDR3, from cysteine to phenylalanine, totals 16 residues. The read is trimmed to its CDR3 DNA, 48 bases read in frame from base 1. The germline V gene (reference sequence) supplies CDR1 MNHEY and CDR2 SMNVEV. Libraries came from the immunoSEQ multiplex PCR assay. TCRdb retrieved this table from immuneACCESS and kept in-frame rearrangements only. Not all clones are present; in checked studies, unresolved V genes account for under half, and no reason is known for the remainder. The sample yields fewer than 60,000 clones; 85% to 95% were counted once. Together, the top ten hold 2.4% of the sample.

The TCR was taken from a man aged 30-40 years in good health. The sample taken for sequencing was blood. The chain links TRBV27 with TRBJ2-7; 8 of the junction bases match TRBD2. The CDR3 amino acid sequence is: CASSFTGGRSSYEQYF. The nucleotides read TGTGCCAGCAGTTTCACGGGAGGGCGCAGCTCCTACGAGCAGTACTTC.